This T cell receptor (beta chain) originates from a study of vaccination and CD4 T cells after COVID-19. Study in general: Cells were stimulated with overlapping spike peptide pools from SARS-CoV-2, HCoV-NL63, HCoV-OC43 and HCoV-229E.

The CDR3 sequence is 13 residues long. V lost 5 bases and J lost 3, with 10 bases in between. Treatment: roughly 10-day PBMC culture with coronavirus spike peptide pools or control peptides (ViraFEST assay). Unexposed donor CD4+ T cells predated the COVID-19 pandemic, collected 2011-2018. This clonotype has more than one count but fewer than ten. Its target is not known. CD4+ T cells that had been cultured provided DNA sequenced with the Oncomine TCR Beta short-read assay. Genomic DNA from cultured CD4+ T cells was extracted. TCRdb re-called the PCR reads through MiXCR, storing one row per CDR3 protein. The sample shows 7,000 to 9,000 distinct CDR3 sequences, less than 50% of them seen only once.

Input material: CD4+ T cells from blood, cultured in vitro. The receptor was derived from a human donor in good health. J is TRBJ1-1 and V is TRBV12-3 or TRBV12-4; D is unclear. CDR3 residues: CASSTLRDTEAFF. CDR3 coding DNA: TGTGCCAGCAGTACTCTACGGGACACTGAAGCTTTCTTT.